This T cell receptor beta chain was identified during a study of cytomegalovirus exposure and HLA in healthy donors. A remark on this clone: Its antigen is not identified.

V lost 0 bases and J 2 bases, leaving 14 bases between the germline ends. The CDR3 runs to 16 residues. Germline CDR1 GTSNPN, CDR2 SVGIG (reference sequence). Study conclusions and caveats: Rare TCR sequences dominated, though some public TCRs recurred in many donors. CMV antigen specificity of three CMV-associated chains was confirmed in vitro.

PCR used 60 Vbeta primers and 13 Jbeta primers. Clones were read by immunoSEQ multiplex PCR, and TCRdb kept only the in-frame ones, dropping some. This sample has roughly 140,000 clones, with roughly 78% found just once. This clonotype was obtained from a man in his thirties or forties in good health and CMV-seronegative. The rearrangement uses TRBV30 and TRBJ2-1; D perhaps matches TRBD1 (6 bases). Sample: PBMCs. The CDR3 loop is CAWSVKLGGPYNEQFF. The CDR3 region has the DNA TGTGCCTGGAGTGTAAAGCTAGGGGGACCCTACAATGAGCAGTTCTTC.